The 18 T cell receptor beta chains listed next were all sequenced from one sample in a study of cytomegalovirus exposure and HLA in healthy donors. Vbeta (60) and Jbeta (13) primers were used in the PCR. The table came from immunoSEQ multiplex PCR; TCRdb's copy has only in-frame clones and leaves some out. This sample has about 270,000 clones, with more than 55% found just once. The sequencing sample was made of PBMCs. The receptors come from a female donor in good health and CMV-seronegative.

This clone was observed a handful of times. This chain uses TRBV12-2 with TRBJ2-1; the table's D call, TRBD2, has no DNA check behind it. TRBV12-2 counts as a pseudogene. The CDR3 contains 15 residues. CDR3: CASRLAKEASNEQFF. CDR3 nucleotide sequence: TGTGCAAGTCGCTTAGCGAAGGAGGCTTCCAATGAGCAGTTCTTC.

This clone was counted a few times. This chain uses TRBV29-1 with TRBJ1-2; D not resolved. The CDR3 loop spans 12 amino acids. V was clipped by 8 bases and J by 4 bases, with 14 bases between them. The germline V gene encodes CDR1 SQVTM and CDR2 ANQGSEA. The CDR3 region is CSTSGETYGYTF. The CDR3 DNA is TGCAGCACCAGCGGGGAGACCTATGGCTACACCTTC.

The J gene is TRBJ1-5, the V gene TRBV28, with D unresolved. V was pared by 8 bases and J by 2 bases, with 16 bases between. CDR3 length equals 15 residues. CDR1 and CDR2 (germline): MDHEN, SYDVKM. The CDR3 loop reads CASWLRGWGNQPQHF. CDR3 bases: TGTGCCAGCTGGCTAAGAGGCTGGGGCAATCAGCCCCAGCATTTT.

The chain joins TRBV10-3 to TRBJ2-7, with 7 positions matching TRBD1. This CDR3 is 15 amino acids long. Looked up from germline, CDR1 is ENHRY and CDR2 is SYGVKD. The J segment lost 4 bases and the V segment lost 2 bases, leaving 8 bases of the junction unmatched. CDR3 region: CAISEGQANWYEQYF. CDR3 in DNA: TGTGCCATCAGTGAGGGACAGGCAAATTGGTACGAGCAGTACTTC.

V usage is TRBV7-2 and J usage is TRBJ1-2; 7 positions agree with TRBD1. The CDR3 covers 15 residues. Germline lookup yields CDR1 SGHTA and CDR2 FQGNSA. V was pared by 5 bases and J by 4 bases, with 10 bases of the junction left unmatched. The CDR3 nucleotides are TGTGCCAGCAGCCGGACCGGGACAGCTCTCTATGGCTACACCTTC. This codes for CASSRTGTALYGYTF.

The chain combines TRBV19 with TRBJ1-1; D gene unclear. Germline CDR1 LNHDA, CDR2 SQIVND (reference sequence). V lost 6 bases, J lost 0 bases, and 5 bases lay in between. This CDR3 comprises 12 residues. CDR3 in DNA: TGTGCCAGTAGCCTTATGAACACTGAAGCTTTCTTT. Protein product: CASSLMNTEAFF.

V usage is TRBV15 and J usage is TRBJ2-1; TRBD2 agrees at 7 bases. Unmatched junction bases numbered 10, after V lost 3 bases and J lost 5 bases. This CDR3 is built from 16 residues. The germline gives CDR1 LNHNV, CDR2 YYDKDF (reference sequence). CDR3 nucleotide sequence: TGTGCCACCAGCAGTTCCAAGCGGGATCGGCACAATGAGCAGTTCTTC. Amino acid sequence: CATSSSKRDRHNEQFF.

This rearrangement joins TRBV7-4 to TRBJ2-7; 11 bases line up with TRBD2. The CDR3 contains 17 residues. Unmatched junction bases numbered 10, after V lost 5 bases and J lost 1 base. Per germline, CDR1 SGHVT and CDR2 SQSDAQ. This CDR3 is CASSRTSGYHFSYEQYF. In nucleotides, the CDR3 is TGTGCCAGCAGCCGGACTAGCGGGTACCACTTTTCCTACGAGCAGTACTTC. The variable domain in full, with the rest retrieved from reference TRBV7-4 and TRBJ2-7, is GAGVSQSPRYKVAKRGRDVALRCDSISGHVTLYWYRQTLGQGSEVLTYSQSDAQRDKSGRPSGRFSAERPERSVSTLKIQRTEQGDSAVYLCASSRTSGYHFSYEQYFGPGTRLTVT.

The V call is TRBV11-2, the J call TRBJ2-1; D gene unclear. The CDR3 covers 12 residues. The V gene's germline CDR1 is SGHAT and CDR2 FQNNGV. V gave up 7 bases and J gave up 5 bases, with 9 bases separating them. CDR3 in amino acids: CASTPPDNEQFF. CDR3 DNA sequence: TGTGCCAGCACCCCCCCTGACAATGAGCAGTTCTTC. Looking up the rest from reference TRBV11-2 and TRBJ2-1 gives the full variable domain: EAGVAQSPRYKIIEKRQSVAFWCNPISGHATLYWYQQILGQGPKLLIQFQNNGVVDDSQLPKDRFSAERLKGVDSTLKIQPAKLEDSAVYLCASTPPDNEQFFGPGTRLTVL.

The V call is TRBV4-2, the J call TRBJ2-3; 10 bases align to TRBD2. The junction had 10 bases not matched to a gene; V was cut back by 4 bases and J by 6 bases. Germline V lookup: CDR1 LGHNA, CDR2 YNFKEQ. The CDR3 is made up of 16 amino acids. DNA of the CDR3: TGTGCCAGCAGCCCCCGGCCAGCGGGAGGGCAGGATACGCAGTATTTT. Protein sequence: CASSPRPAGGQDTQYF.

This chain connects TRBV10-1 to TRBJ2-1; D call uncertain. V dropped 6 bases and J dropped 7 bases, with 16 bases sitting between them. The CDR3 is 14 amino acids. The germline V gene encodes CDR1 WNHNN and CDR2 SYGVQD (reference sequence). This chain's CDR3 is CASSAFGSANEQFF. The DNA of the CDR3 is TGCGCCAGCAGCGCCTTCGGGTCGGCTAATGAGCAGTTCTTC.

The chain recombines TRBV5-1 with TRBJ2-3; 7 nucleotides agree with TRBD2. The germline V gene has CDR1 SGHRS and CDR2 YFSETQ. V was clipped by 1 base and J by 2 bases; unmatched bases: 7. The CDR3 covers 16 residues. For the CDR3, the DNA is TGCGCCAGCAGCTTGAGACTAGCAGCGACCACAGATACGCAGTATTTT. It specifies CASSLRLAATTDTQYF.

The chain joins TRBV7-6 to TRBJ1-4; TRBD1 aligns across 8 bases. Germline CDR1 and CDR2: SGHVS and FNYEAQ. V lost 5 bases to trimming and J lost 5 bases; unmatched junction nucleotides: 13. The CDR3 has 17 amino acids. The CDR3 region is CASSVRGAGGANEKLFF. DNA of the CDR3: TGTGCCAGCAGCGTACGAGGGGCAGGGGGCGCGAATGAAAAACTGTTTTTT. Filled out from reference TRBV7-6 and TRBJ1-4, the complete variable domain reads GAGVSQSPRYKVTKRGQDVALRCDPISGHVSLYWYRQALGQGPEFLTYFNYEAQQDKSGLPNDRFSAERPEGSISTLTIQRTEQRDSAMYRCASSVRGAGGANEKLFFGSGTQLSVL.

This clone was counted once. The junction departs from the called germline gene at one end, perhaps through a read error. V gene TRBV10-2 combines with J gene TRBJ2-2; D is unclear. Germline lookup yields CDR1 WSHSY and CDR2 SAAADI. The CDR3 is 14 residues long. The CDR3 sequence is CTSSASYGTGELFF. For the CDR3, the DNA is TGCACCAGCAGTGCGAGTTACGGCACCGGGGAGCTGTTTTTT.

This clone occurred a few times. The identical CDR3 is also encoded by other nucleotide sequences in the sample. This chain joins TRBV4-1 and TRBJ1-1; a possible D gene is TRBD1 (6 bases). This CDR3 region has 14 residues. The germline V gene encodes CDR1 MGHRA and CDR2 YSYEKL. V was pared by 0 bases and J by 1 base, with 6 bases between. CDR3 in DNA: TGCGCCAGCAGCCAAGACAGGGGGAACACTGAAGCTTTCTTT. Residues: CASSQDRGNTEAFF.

The chain combines TRBV13 with TRBJ1-3, with 7 positions matching TRBD1. Trimming at V came to 5 bases and at J to 1 base, leaving 11 bases not matched to a gene. Germline-derived CDR1 and CDR2 are PRHDT and FYEKMQ (reference sequence). The CDR3 spans 17 residues. This chain's CDR3 is CASSLRNRGASGNTIYF. The DNA of the CDR3 is TGTGCCAGCAGCCTAAGAAACAGGGGAGCGTCTGGAAACACCATATATTTT.

The rearrangement joins TRBV10-1 to TRBJ2-7; 8 nucleotides agree with TRBD1. Germline CDR1 WNHNN, CDR2 SYGVQD (reference sequence). J gave up 1 base and V 2 bases, and 1 base lay outside the gene matches. This CDR3 has 14 residues. In nucleotides, the CDR3 is TGCGCCAGCAGTGAGACAGGGGGGTCCTACGAGCAGTACTTC. Translation gives CASSETGGSYEQYF.

This clone is a singleton in its sample. The chain has TRBV11-2 and TRBJ1-3; possible D gene TRBD1, 6 bases. CDR3 length: 16 amino acids. The ends were cut back, 5 bases at V and 4 bases at J, with 18 bases in the middle. CDR1 and CDR2 (germline): SGHAT, FQNNGV. The CDR3 DNA reads as TGTGCCAGCAGCCTACACCCCAACAGGGACGGAAACACCATATATTTT. Translating gives CASSLHPNRDGNTIYF. Variable domain in full (rest from reference TRBV11-2 and TRBJ1-3): EAGVAQSPRYKIIEKRQSVAFWCNPISGHATLYWYQQILGQGPKLLIQFQNNGVVDDSQLPKDRFSAERLKGVDSTLKIQPAKLEDSAVYLCASSLHPNRDGNTIYFGEGSWLTVV.